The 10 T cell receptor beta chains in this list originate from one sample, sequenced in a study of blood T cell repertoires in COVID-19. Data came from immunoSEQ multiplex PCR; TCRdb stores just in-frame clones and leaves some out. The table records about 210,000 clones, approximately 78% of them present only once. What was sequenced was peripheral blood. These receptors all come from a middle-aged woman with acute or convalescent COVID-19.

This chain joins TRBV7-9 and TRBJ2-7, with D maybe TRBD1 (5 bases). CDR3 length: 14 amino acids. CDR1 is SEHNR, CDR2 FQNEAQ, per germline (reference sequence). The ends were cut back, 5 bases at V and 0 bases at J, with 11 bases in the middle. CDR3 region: CASSQTVTSYEQYF. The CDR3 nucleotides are TGTGCCAGCAGCCAGACAGTTACCTCCTACGAGCAGTACTTC.

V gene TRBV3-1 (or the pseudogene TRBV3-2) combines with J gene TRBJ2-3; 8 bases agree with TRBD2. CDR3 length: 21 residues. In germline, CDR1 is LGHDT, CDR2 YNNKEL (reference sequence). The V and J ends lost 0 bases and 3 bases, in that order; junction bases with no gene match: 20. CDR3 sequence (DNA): TGTGCCAGCAGCCAAGAATTGGAGGTTGTTGGCGGGGGGTTTTCGACAGATACGCAGTATTTT. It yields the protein CASSQELEVVGGGFSTDTQYF.

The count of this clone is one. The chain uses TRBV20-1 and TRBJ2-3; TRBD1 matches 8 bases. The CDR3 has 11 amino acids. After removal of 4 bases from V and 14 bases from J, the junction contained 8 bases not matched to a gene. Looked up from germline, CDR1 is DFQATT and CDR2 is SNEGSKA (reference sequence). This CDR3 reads CSATRTGLRYF. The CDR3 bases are TGCAGTGCTACCCGGACAGGGTTAAGGTATTTT.

CDR3 DNA sequence: TGTGCCAGCAGTTACTCGATGACTAGCGGGAAGAATGAGCAGTTCTTC. This encodes CASSYSMTSGKNEQFF. The chain joins TRBV6-2 or TRBV6-3 to TRBJ2-1; TRBD2 agrees at 11 bases. Per germline, CDR1 MNHEY and CDR2 SVGEGT. With V trimmed by 0 bases and J by 7 bases, 5 bases remained unmatched. CDR3 size: 16 residues.

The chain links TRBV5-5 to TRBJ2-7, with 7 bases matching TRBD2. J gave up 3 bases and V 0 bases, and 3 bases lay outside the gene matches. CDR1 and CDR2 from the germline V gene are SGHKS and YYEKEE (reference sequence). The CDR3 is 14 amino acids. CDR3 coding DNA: TGTGCCAGCAGCTTGGAAGCGGGAATCTACGAGCAGTACTTC. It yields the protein CASSLEAGIYEQYF. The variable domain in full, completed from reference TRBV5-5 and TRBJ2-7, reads DAGVTQSPTHLIKTRGQQVTLRCSPISGHKSVSWYQQVLGQGPQFIFQYYEKEERGRGNFPDRFSARQFPNYSSELNVNALLLGDSALYLCASSLEAGIYEQYFGPGTRLTVT.

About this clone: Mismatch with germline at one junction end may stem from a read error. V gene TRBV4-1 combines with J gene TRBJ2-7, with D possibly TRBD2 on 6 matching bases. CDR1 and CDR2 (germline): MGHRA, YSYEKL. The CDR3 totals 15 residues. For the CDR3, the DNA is TGCGCCAGCAGCCAAGCCGGGAGTCATGCCTACGAGCAGTGCTTC. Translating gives CASSQAGSHAYEQCF.

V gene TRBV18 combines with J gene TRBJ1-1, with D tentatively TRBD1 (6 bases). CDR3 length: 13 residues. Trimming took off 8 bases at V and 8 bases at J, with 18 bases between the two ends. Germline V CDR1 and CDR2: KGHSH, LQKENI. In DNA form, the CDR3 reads TGTGCCAGCACCCAATGGGACAATTCAGAAGCTTTCTTT. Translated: CASTQWDNSEAFF.

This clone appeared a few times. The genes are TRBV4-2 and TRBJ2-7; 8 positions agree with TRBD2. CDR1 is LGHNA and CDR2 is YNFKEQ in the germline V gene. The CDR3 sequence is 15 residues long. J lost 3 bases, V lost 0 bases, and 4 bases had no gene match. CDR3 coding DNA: TGTGCCAGCAGCCAAGATACAAGCGGGAGCTACGAGCAGTACTTC. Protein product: CASSQDTSGSYEQYF.

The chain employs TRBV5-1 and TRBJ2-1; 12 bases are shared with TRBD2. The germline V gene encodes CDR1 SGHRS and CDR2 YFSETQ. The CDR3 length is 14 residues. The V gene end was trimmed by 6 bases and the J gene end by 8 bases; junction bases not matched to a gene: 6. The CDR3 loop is CASNSGLAGDEQFF. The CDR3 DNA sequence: TGCGCCAGCAACTCGGGACTAGCGGGTGATGAGCAGTTCTTC.

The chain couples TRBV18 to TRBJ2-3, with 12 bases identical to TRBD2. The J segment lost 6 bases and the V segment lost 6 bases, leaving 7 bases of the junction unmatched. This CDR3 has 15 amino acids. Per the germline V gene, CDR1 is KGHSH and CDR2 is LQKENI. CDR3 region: CASSRLAGGTDTQYF. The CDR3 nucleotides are TGTGCCAGCTCGCGTCTAGCGGGGGGGACCGATACGCAGTATTTT.